These 15 T cell receptor beta chains originate from one sample sequenced in a study of radiotherapy plus CTLA-4 blockade in lung cancer. Only in-frame clones appear in the TCRdb table, and some are missing; sequencing was by immunoSEQ multiplex PCR. The data show around 100,000 clones, with more than 65% seen just once and around 3.3% held by the top ten. The sequences come from peripheral blood, collected from a patient treated with radiotherapy plus ipilimumab. These receptors all stem from a human donor with non-small cell lung cancer that progressed on radiotherapy plus ipilimumab. Some clones in this sample may be carry-over from other donors' samples.

The chain couples TRBV5-4 to TRBJ1-1; D unclear. CDR1 SGHNT and CDR2 YYREEE come from the germline V gene (reference sequence). This CDR3 has 14 residues. The germline V and J ends were trimmed by 4 bases and 5 bases, with 15 bases remaining between them. CDR3 bases: TGTGCCAGCAGCCCGGGAGGGTCGGCTACTGAAGCTTTCTTT. Protein product: CASSPGGSATEAFF.

The chain carries TRBV7-9 and TRBJ2-7; the match to TRBD1 covers 8 bases. Trimming removed 6 bases from V and 11 bases from J; junction bases left unmatched: 9. The CDR3 spans 12 residues. The germline CDR1 and CDR2 sequences are SEHNR and FQNEAQ (reference sequence). CDR3 region: CASRTNRGTEYF. The CDR3, as DNA: TGTGCCAGCAGAACTAACAGGGGGACTGAGTACTTC.

The chain employs TRBV15 and TRBJ2-5; D gene ambiguous. The CDR3 consists of 15 residues. Per germline, CDR1 LNHNV and CDR2 YYDKDF (reference sequence). V lost 0 bases and J lost 2, with 10 bases in between. DNA of the CDR3: TGTGCCACCAGCAGAGATTTCTCGAATCAAGAGACCCAGTACTTC. Translation gives CATSRDFSNQETQYF. Looking up the rest from reference TRBV15 and TRBJ2-5 gives the full variable domain: DAMVIQNPRYQVTQFGKPVTLSCSQTLNHNVMYWYQQKSSQAPKLLFHYYDKDFNNEADTPDNFQSRRPNTSFCFLDIRSPGLGDTAMYLCATSRDFSNQETQYFGPGTRLLVL.

This chain connects TRBV7-2 to TRBJ2-1; D is undetermined. Germline CDR1 is SGHTA and CDR2 is FQGNSA. Deletions cut 6 bases from V and 8 bases from J, with 11 bases between. This CDR3 is built from 12 residues. CDR3 nucleotide sequence: TGTGCCAGCAGGATTATAAGGGATGAGCAGTTCTTC. Amino acids: CASRIIRDEQFF.

This clone was observed at least ten times. The V call is TRBV18, the J call TRBJ2-2; no clear D gene. Trimming left V 8 bases short and J 3 bases short, with 13 bases between. The CDR3 runs to 14 residues. From germline, CDR1 is KGHSH and CDR2 LQKENI. CDR3 sequence: CASRAVRDTGELFF. The CDR3 nucleotides read TGTGCCAGCCGAGCTGTCCGCGACACCGGGGAGCTGTTTTTT.

Only one count was recorded for this clone. CDR3 coding DNA: TGTGCCAGCAGCTTAGGTGGTGCCTTTGAAGCTTTCTTT. This translates into CASSLGGAFEAFF. The chain is built from TRBV7-9 and TRBJ1-1; D not certain. CDR3 length: 13 amino acids. The V gene lost 1 base and the J gene lost 7 bases, with 10 bases spanning the gap. CDR1 SEHNR and CDR2 FQNEAQ come from the germline V gene (reference sequence).

For this clone: Other DNA sequences in this specimen translate into the identical CDR3. This chain links TRBV7-2 with TRBJ1-6; no reliable D call. Per germline, CDR1 SGHTA and CDR2 FQGNSA. This CDR3 is 13 amino acids long. Trimming cost V 2 bases and J 4 bases, with 3 bases left between them. The CDR3: CASSLSYNSPLHF. CDR3 sequence (DNA): TGTGCCAGCAGCTTAAGTTATAATTCACCCCTCCACTTT.

V and J are TRBV15 and TRBJ2-1, with a tentative D call TRBD2 (5 bases). The ends were cut back, 0 bases at V and 0 bases at J, with 9 bases in the middle. The CDR3 contains 16 residues. Looked up from germline, CDR1 is LNHNV and CDR2 is YYDKDF (reference sequence). Here the CDR3 reads CATSRDGGSSYNEQFF. For the CDR3, the DNA is TGTGCCACCAGCAGAGATGGTGGGAGCTCCTACAATGAGCAGTTCTTC.

This clone is medium-sized. The CDR3 protein is CASSKGQPQHF. For the CDR3, the DNA is TGTGCCAGCAGTAAGGGACAGCCCCAGCATTTT. The chain has TRBV6-6 and TRBJ1-5; D is uncertain. CDR3 length: 11 amino acids. V was trimmed by 5 bases and J by 7 bases, leaving 6 bases between them. Per the germline V gene, CDR1 is MNHNY and CDR2 is SVGAGI (reference sequence).

The V and J genes are TRBV10-3 and TRBJ1-5; the D is unclear. V gave up 3 bases and J gave up 7 bases, with 13 bases separating them. The CDR3 contains 14 residues. Germline CDR1 reads ENHRY; CDR2 reads SYGVKD. This chain's CDR3 is CAISDRETHQPQHF. CDR3 nucleotide sequence: TGTGCCATCAGTGACCGGGAGACACACCAGCCCCAGCATTTT.

This chain links TRBV7-9 with TRBJ1-1, with TRBD1 as a possible D gene (5 bases). Trimming took 3 bases from V and 2 from J, leaving 13 bases between them. Looked up from germline, CDR1 is SEHNR and CDR2 is FQNEAQ (reference sequence). The length of the CDR3 is 15 residues. The CDR3 region is CASSFVETDNTEAFF. The CDR3 DNA is TGTGCCAGCAGCTTTGTCGAGACAGACAACACTGAAGCTTTCTTT.

CDR3: CASSQDRVEYSPLHF. DNA for the CDR3: TGTGCCAGCAGCCAAGATCGGGTTGAGTATTCACCCCTCCACTTT. The chain couples TRBV4-2 to TRBJ1-6, with D hard to call. The CDR3 spans 15 residues. From germline, CDR1 is LGHNA and CDR2 YNFKEQ. V lost 0 bases and J lost 8, with 11 bases in between.

The CDR3: CASSFFGSSYEQYF. The CDR3 DNA reads as TGTGCCAGCAGCTTCTTTGGGAGCTCCTACGAGCAGTACTTC. The gene calls are TRBV7-8 and TRBJ2-7; D is possibly TRBD2 (5 bases). The germline gives CDR1 SGHVS, CDR2 FQNEAQ. The CDR3 extends over 14 amino acids. Trimming removed 3 bases at V and 0 bases at J, with 9 bases between.

The chain employs TRBV5-1 and TRBJ1-3, with 7 bases aligning to TRBD1. Germline loops: CDR1 SGHRS, CDR2 YFSETQ. The trim removed 0 bases at V and 8 bases at J, leaving 11 bases unmatched. This CDR3 spans 16 amino acids. The CDR3 here is CASSLESAGGADTIYF. In nucleotides, the CDR3 is TGCGCCAGCAGCTTGGAATCCGCAGGGGGGGCAGACACCATATATTTT.

The rearrangement joins TRBV5-4 to TRBJ1-2; 7 bases agree with TRBD1. The germline V gene encodes CDR1 SGHNT and CDR2 YYREEE (reference sequence). V dropped 0 bases and J dropped 4; count of bases not matched to a gene: 0. This CDR3 has 13 amino acids. The CDR3, as DNA: TGTGCCAGCAGCTTGGGGACAGGCTATGGCTACACCTTC. It specifies CASSLGTGYGYTF.